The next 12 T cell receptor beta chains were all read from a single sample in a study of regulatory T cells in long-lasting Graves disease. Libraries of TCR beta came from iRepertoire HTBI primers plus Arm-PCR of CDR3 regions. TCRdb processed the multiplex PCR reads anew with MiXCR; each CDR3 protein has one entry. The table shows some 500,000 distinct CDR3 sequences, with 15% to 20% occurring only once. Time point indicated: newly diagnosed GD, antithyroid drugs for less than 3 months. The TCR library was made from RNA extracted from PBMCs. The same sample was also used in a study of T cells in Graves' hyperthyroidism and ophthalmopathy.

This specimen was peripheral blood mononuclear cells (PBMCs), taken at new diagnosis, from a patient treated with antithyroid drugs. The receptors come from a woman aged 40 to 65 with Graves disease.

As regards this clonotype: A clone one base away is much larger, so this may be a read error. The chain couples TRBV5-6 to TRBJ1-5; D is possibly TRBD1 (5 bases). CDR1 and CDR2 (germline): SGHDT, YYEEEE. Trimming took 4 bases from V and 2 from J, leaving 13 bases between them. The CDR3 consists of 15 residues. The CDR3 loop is CASSALGGGNQPQHF. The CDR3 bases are TGTGCCAGCAGCGCCTTGGGGGGTGGCAATCAGCCCCAGCATTTT.

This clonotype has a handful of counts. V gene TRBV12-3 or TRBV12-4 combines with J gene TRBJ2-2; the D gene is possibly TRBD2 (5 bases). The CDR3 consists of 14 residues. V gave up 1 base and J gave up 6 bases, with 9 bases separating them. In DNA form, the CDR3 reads TGTGCCAGCAGTTTAGTTAGCGATTCCGGGGAGCTGTTTTTT. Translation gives CASSLVSDSGELFF.

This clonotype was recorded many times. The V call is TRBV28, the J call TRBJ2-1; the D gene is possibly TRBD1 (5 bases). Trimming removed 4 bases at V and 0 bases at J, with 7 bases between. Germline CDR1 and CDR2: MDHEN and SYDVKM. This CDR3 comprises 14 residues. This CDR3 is CASSWGSSYNEQFF. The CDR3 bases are TGTGCCAGCAGTTGGGGCAGCTCCTACAATGAGCAGTTCTTC.

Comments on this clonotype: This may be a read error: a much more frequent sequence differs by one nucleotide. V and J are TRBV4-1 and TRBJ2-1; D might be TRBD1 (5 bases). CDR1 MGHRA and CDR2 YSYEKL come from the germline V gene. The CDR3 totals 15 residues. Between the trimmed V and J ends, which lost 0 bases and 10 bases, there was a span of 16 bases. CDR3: CASSQDEAGPYEQFF. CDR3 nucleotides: TGCGCCAGCAGCCAAGATGAAGCAGGGCCCTACGAGCAGTTCTTC.

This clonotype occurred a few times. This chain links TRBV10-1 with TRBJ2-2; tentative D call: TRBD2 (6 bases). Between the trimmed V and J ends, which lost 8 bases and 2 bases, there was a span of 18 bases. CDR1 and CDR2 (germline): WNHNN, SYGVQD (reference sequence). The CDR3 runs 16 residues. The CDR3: CASSKSRGTNTGELFF. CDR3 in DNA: TGCGCCAGCTCCAAGTCTCGTGGGACTAACACCGGGGAGCTGTTTTTT.

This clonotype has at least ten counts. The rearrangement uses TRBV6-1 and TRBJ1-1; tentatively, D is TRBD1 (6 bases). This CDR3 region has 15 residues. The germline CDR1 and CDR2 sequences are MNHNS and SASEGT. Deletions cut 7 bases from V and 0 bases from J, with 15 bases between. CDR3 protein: CASTQTGIMNTEAFF. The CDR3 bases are TGTGCCAGCACTCAGACAGGTATTATGAACACTGAAGCTTTCTTT.

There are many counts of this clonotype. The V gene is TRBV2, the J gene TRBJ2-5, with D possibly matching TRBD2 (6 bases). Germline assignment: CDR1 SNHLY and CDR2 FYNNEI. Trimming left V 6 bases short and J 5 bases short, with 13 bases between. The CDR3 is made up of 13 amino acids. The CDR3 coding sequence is TGTGCCAGCAGGCGGGGCCCCGCGGAGACCCAGTACTTC. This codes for CASRRGPAETQYF.

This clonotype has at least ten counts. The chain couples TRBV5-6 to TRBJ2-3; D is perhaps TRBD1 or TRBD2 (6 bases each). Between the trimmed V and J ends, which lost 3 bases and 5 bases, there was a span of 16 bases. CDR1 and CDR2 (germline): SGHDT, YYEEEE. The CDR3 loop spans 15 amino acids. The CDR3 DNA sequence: TGTGCCAGCAGCTGGAGGGGGGTTAGGTTAGATACGCAGTATTTT. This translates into CASSWRGVRLDTQYF.

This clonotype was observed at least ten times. The CDR3 spells CSAHNPNYGYTF. The CDR3 DNA reads as TGCAGTGCTCATAATCCTAACTATGGCTACACCTTC. V is TRBV20-1 and J is TRBJ1-2; unclear D gene. The CDR3 loop spans 12 amino acids. Germline loops: CDR1 DFQATT, CDR2 SNEGSKA (reference sequence). V lost 5 bases, J lost 0 bases, and 7 bases lay in between.

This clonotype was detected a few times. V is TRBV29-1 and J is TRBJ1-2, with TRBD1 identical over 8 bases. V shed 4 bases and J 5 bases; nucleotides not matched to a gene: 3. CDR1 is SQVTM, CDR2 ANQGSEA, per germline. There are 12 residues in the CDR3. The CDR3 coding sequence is TGCAGCGTTGTCCAGGGGGCATATGGCTACACCTTC. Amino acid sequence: CSVVQGAYGYTF.

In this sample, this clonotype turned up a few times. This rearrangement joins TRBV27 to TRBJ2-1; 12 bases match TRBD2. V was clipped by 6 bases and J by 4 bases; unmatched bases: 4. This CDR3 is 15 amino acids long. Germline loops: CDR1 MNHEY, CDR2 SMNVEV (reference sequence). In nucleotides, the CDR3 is TGTGCCAGCAGGGGTGGGACTAGCGGGTACAATGAGCAGTTCTTC. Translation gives CASRGGTSGYNEQFF.

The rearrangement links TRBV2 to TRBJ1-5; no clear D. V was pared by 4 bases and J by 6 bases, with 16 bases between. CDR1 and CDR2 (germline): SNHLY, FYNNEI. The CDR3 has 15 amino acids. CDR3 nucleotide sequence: TGTGCCAGCAGTGCAGTCCCTAGTCGCCCTCAGCCCCAGCATTTT. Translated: CASSAVPSRPQPQHF.